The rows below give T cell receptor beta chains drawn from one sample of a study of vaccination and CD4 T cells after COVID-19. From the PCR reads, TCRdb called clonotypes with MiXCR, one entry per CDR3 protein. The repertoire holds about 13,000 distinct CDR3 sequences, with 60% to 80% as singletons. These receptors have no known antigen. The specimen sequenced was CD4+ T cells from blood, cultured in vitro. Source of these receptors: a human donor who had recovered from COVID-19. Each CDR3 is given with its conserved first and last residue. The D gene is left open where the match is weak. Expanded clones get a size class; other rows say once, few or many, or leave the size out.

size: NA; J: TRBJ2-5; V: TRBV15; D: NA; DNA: TGTGCCATCCGCCTAACCGGGGGAGGAACCCAGTACTTC; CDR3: CAIRLTGGGTQYF
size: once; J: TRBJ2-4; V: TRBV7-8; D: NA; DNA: TGTGCCAGCAGCTCACAGGGATCGGCAGCCAAAAACATTCAGTACTTC; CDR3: CASSSQGSAAKNIQYF
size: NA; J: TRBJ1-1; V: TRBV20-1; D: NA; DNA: TGCAGTGCTAGGGCCCCCCAGGGCCCCACTGAAGCTTTCTTT; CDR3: CSARAPQGPTEAFF
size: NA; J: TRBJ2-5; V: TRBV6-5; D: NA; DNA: TGTGCCAGCAGTTACGGGGAAGAGACCCAGTACTTC; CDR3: CASSYGEETQYF
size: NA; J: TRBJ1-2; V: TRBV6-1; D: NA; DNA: TGTGCCAGCAGACTCAACAGGGTCTATGGCTACACCTTC; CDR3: CASRLNRVYGYTF
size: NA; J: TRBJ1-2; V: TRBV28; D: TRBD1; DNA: TGTGCCAGCAGCACCGCTAACACTGACAGGGCTGGCTACACCTTC; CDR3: CASSTANTDRAGYTF
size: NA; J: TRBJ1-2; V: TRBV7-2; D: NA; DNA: TGTGCCAGCAGCTTAGGAGCCTTACTGGACTATGGCTACACCTTC; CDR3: CASSLGALLDYGYTF
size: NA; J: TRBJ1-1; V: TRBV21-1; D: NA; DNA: TGTGCCAGCAGCAAAGATTGTATCCGGCTCCCGGGACAGAACACTGAAGCTTTCTTT; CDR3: CASSKDCIRLPGQNTEAFF
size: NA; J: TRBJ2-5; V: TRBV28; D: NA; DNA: TGTGCCAGCAGTTTCTCGGGGCCAGAGACCCAGTACTTC; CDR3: CASSFSGPETQYF
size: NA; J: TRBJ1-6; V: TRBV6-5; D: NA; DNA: TGTGCCAGCAGTTACTCAGAAAGTCGGGGGAAATCACCCCTCCACTTT; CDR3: CASSYSESRGKSPLHF
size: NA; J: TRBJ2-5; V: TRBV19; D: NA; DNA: TGTGCCAGTAGTATAGAGGCCAGGACAACGTACCAAGAGACCCAGTACTTC; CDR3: CASSIEARTTYQETQYF
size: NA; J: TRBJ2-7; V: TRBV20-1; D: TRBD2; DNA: TGCAGTGCTAGCCCTCTGCTAGCGGGGCTCTCCTACGAGCAGTACTTC; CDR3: CSASPLLAGLSYEQYF
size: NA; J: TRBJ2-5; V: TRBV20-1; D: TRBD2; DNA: TGCAGTGCCGGACTTACCACTAGCGGTAAAGAGACCCAGTACTTC; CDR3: CSAGLTTSGKETQYF
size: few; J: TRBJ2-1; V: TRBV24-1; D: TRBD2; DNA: TGTGCCACCAGTGGGCTAGCGGGAGGTTACAATGAGCAGTTCTTC; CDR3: CATSGLAGGYNEQFF
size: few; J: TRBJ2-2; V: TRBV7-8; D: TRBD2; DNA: TGTGCCAGCAGCTTAAGAACTAGCGGGAGTAGCACCGGGGAGCTGTTTTTT; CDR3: CASSLRTSGSSTGELFF
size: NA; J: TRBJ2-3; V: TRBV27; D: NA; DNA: TGTGCCAGCAGGAAGCAGGTGGACGCAGATACGCAGTATTTT; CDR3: CASRKQVDADTQYF
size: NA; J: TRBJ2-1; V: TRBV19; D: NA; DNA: TGTGCCAGTAGTATAGGAGGACAGTCCTACAATGAGCAGTTCTTC; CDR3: CASSIGGQSYNEQFF
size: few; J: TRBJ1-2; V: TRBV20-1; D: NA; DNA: TGCAGTGCTCTCACAGGGCGGCTTGGCTACACCTTC; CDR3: CSALTGRLGYTF
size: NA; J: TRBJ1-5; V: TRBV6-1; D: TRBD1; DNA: TGTGCCAGCAGCCGGGGACAGAATAGCAATCAGCCCCAGCATTTT; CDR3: CASSRGQNSNQPQHF
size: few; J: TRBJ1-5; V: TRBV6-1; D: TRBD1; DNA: TGTGCCAGCAGAGTCGACAGGGGGAGCAATCAGCCCCAGCATTTT; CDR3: CASRVDRGSNQPQHF
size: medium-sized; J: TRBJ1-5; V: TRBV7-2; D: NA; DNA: TGTGCCAGCAGCTCCCAGGGTAGCAATCAGCCCCAGCATTTT; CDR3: CASSSQGSNQPQHF
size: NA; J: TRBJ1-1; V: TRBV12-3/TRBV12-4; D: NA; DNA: TGTGCCAGCAGTTTGCCCCGCGGCAACACTGAAGCTTTCTTT; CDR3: CASSLPRGNTEAFF
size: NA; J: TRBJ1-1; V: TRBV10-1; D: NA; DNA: TGCGCCAGCAGTGACAATCCACAGGGTGGCGCTTTCTTT; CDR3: CASSDNPQGGAFF
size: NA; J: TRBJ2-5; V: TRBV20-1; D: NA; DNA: TGCAGTGTTAGGGGTCTTAAGGGCCAAGAGACCCAGTACTTC; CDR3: CSVRGLKGQETQYF
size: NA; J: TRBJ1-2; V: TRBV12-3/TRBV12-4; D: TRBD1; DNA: TGTGCCAGCAGCCATACAACCGGGACAGGGGGCTTTGGCTACACCTTC; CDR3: CASSHTTGTGGFGYTF
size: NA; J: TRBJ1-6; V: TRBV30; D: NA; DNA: TGTGCCTGGAGTGGGATTAATTCACCCCTCCACTTT; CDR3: CAWSGINSPLHF
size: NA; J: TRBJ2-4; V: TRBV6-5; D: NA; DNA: TGTGCCAGCAGTTACGGGTTAGCCAAAAACATTCAGTACTTC; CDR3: CASSYGLAKNIQYF
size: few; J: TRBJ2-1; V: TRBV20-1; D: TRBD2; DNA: TGCAGTGCTACTAGCGGTAGCTCCTACAATGAGCAGTTCTTC; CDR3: CSATSGSSYNEQFF
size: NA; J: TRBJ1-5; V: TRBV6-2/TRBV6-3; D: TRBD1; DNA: TGTGCCAGCAGTTCCCCTCCGGGACAGGGAATGAAGGGTCAGCCCCAGCATTTT; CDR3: CASSSPPGQGMKGQPQHF
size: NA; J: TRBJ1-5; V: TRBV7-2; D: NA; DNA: TGTGCCAGCAGCAACCGTTCGATGTATCAGCCCCAGCATTTT; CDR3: CASSNRSMYQPQHF
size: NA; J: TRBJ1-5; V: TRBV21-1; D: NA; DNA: TGTGCCAGCAGCAAAACCACTACCGGGACACACCTTAATCAGCCCCAGCATTTT; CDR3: CASSKTTTGTHLNQPQHF
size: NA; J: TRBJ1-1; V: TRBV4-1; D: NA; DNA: TGCGCCAGCAGCCAAGCGGCAGACATGAACACTGAAGCTTTCTTT; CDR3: CASSQAADMNTEAFF
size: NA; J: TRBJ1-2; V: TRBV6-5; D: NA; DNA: TGTGCCAGCAGTTACTCACAGGGCGGCTACACCTTC; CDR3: CASSYSQGGYTF
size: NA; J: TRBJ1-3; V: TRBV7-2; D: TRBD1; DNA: TGTGCCAGCAGCGGAGGGGGCGGGGTCGGAAACACCATATATTTT; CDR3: CASSGGGGVGNTIYF
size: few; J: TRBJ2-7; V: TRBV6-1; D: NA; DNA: TGTGCCAGCAAAACACCTGGAGGGGAGCAGTACTTC; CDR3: CASKTPGGEQYF
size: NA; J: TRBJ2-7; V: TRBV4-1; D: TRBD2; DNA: TGCGCCAGCAGCCGACAGCCTAGCGGGACCTCCTACGAGCAGTACTTC; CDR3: CASSRQPSGTSYEQYF
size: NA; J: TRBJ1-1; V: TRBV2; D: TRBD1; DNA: TGTGCCAGAGTACAGGGGAGAACTGAAGCTTTCTTT; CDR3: CARVQGRTEAFF